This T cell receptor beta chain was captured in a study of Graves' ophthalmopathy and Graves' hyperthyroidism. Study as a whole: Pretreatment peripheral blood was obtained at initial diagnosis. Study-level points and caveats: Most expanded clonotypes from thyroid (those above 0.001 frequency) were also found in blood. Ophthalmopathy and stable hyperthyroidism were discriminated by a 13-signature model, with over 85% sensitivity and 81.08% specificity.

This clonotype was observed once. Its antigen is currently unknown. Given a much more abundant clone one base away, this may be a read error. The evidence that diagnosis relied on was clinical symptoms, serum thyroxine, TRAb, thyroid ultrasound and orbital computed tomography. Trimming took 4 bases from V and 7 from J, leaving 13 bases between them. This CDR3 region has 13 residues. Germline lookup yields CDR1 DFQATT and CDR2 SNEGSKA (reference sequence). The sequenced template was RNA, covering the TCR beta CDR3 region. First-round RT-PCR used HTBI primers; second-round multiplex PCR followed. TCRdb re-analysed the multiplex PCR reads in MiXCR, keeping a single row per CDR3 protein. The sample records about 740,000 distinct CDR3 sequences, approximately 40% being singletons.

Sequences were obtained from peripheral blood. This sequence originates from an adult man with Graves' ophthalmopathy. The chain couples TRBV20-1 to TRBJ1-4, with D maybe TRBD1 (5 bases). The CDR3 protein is CSATYGTGEKLFF. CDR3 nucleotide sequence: TGCAGTGCTACGTATGGGACTGGTGAAAAACTGTTTTTT.